This TCR beta chain was identified in a study of CD8+ T cells in alopecia areata (dated by TCRdb to the late 2010s). Concerning the study at large: Treated patients were enrolled in an open-label pilot trial of oral tofacitinib, 5 to 10 mg twice daily, for moderate-to-severe alopecia areata. To study T cell clonal expansion in alopecia areata, the researchers applied high-throughput TCRbeta sequencing to both the C3H/HeJ mouse model and human patients. RNA came from the PAXgene miRNA kit for fixed scalp, the miRNeasy kit for PBMCs, and the RNeasy kit for mouse skin. Biopsies were taken from tofacitinib-treated patients at baseline and again at 4 and 24 weeks into treatment, and several of those patients also had a later scalp biopsy. Disease severity in treated patients was measured with the SALT score, which quantifies the percentage of affected scalp surface area. Tofacitinib was given for 6 to 18 months, followed by 6 months of follow-up off drug to assess delayed response and recurrence. Clonality in the scalp was compared among normal scalp (n=4), patchy alopecia areata scalp (n=8), and alopecia totalis/universalis scalp (n=8). TCRbeta CDR3 regions were amplified by immunoSEQ multiplex PCR with 35 Vbeta forward and 13 Jbeta reverse primers. Scalp tissue and sorted CD4+ and CD8+ peripheral blood T cells from patchy and totalis/universalis alopecia areata patients and from healthy controls were covered by human TCRbeta sequencing. The full study reports these points: Many expanded lesional clones were found to persist in scalp and blood during tofacitinib treatment, and relapse after treatment cessation may be partly explained by this persistence. Because the treated cohort was small and had just a single nonresponder, larger studies are needed to establish links between baseline CD8+ expansion and response. Higher clonality and more expanded CD8+ clones were observed in lesional scalp than in normal scalp, particularly in alopecia totalis/universalis, a finding suggestive of antigenic drive. Unlike mouse skin, where gammadelta T cells dominate, normal human skin contains resident alphabeta T cells that get sequenced too, which complicates analysis of the scalp TCR repertoire. Tofacitinib significantly decreased scalp clonality and the number of expanded CD8+ clones among the top 100 scalp clones. Shared TCR sequences between patients were less evident than in mice, which may be partly attributable to HLA diversity in the patient population.

Spanning cysteine to phenylalanine, the CDR3 consists of 14 amino acids. The retained sequence is limited to the CDR3, 42 bases, with the frame set at the first base. V drops 4 bases and J drops 8 bases, leaving 14 bases in between. CDR1 and CDR2, looked up from the germline V gene, are MNHEY and SVGAGI. The method was the immunoSEQ multiplex PCR assay. For TCR sequencing, RNA was extracted from every sample and reverse transcribed into cDNA to serve as template. SuperScript III was used to make first-strand cDNA, primed with a 2:1 mix of oligo-dT and random hexamers. A synthetic immune receptor repertoire was used to measure amplification bias, and any remaining bias was corrected computationally. For the original study's pipeline: Raw reads were preprocessed to remove errors, and CDR3 was defined by IMGT conventions from the conserved cysteine to phenylalanine. To get clonality, Shannon entropy was normalized by log2 of the number of productive unique TCRs and the result was subtracted from 1. Whether scalp clones were CD4 or CD8 was inferred by matching scalp TCRbeta sequences against CD4 and CD8 repertoires sorted from blood. TCRdb took over this immuneACCESS table, retaining in-frame rearrangements with V and J assigned. Such tables are incomplete; in checked studies, under half of the missing clones stem from an unresolved V gene, and the remainder is unexplained. That table is the source of V, J and clone size, and D and trimming were worked out from the DNA. Counted in this sample were roughly 210,000 clones; approximately 45% of them appeared once. Around 2.5% of the sample lies in the top ten.

The label giving this sample's treatment or condition can be read as: oral pan-JAK inhibitor, 5-10 mg twice daily. Lesional scalp punch biopsies and peripheral blood were collected from alopecia areata patients. PBMCs were isolated by density centrifugation and stained for CD3, CD4 and CD8, and CD4+ and CD8+ T cells were sorted on a FACSAria. Remarks on this clone: Its specific antigen is unknown. Per-base quality was not reported, and no clone a single base away is much larger than it.

Here the sequenced sample was CD4+ T cells sorted from blood, taken around week 37, from a patient treated with tofacitinib. The sequence was obtained from a human donor with alopecia areata. Here the chain combines TRBV6-5 and TRBJ1-4, with the D gene uncertain. The nucleotide sequence reads TGTGCCAGCAGTTTCCCTGGCCAGGTAGAAAAACTGTTTTTT. It is translated as CASSFPGQVEKLFF.